The table lists the clone carrying this T cell receptor beta chain with many counts. Its antigen is undetermined. The record originates from a study of molecular identifiers for immune sequencing clone quantification. Study-level points and caveats: In CMV-specific effectors, clones above 20 copies held over 98% of molecules; naive, under 1%.

Previously described methods and listed TCR primers were used for bulk TCR libraries. Each CDR3 protein is one row after TCRdb ran MiXCR on the PCR reads. The sample yields about 640,000 distinct CDR3 sequences, less than 20% seen once. Germline CDR1 and CDR2: MNHEY and SVGEGT. Trimming shortened V by 1 base and J by 4 bases, and 10 bases separated the two germline ends. The CDR3 has 14 residues. Sequencing was carried out using naive CD8+ T cells from blood, with Jurkat cell RNA spiked in. Subset given: FACS-sorted CD8+CD4-CCR7+CD45RA+ naive T cells. The chain combines TRBV6-2 or TRBV6-3 with TRBJ1-1; D gene unclear. This TCR was recovered from a human donor in good health. Some libraries in this study had Jurkat cell RNA spiked in. CDR3 sequence (DNA): TGTGCCAGCAGTTACTGGCAGGTTAGCACTGAAGCTTTCTTT. As protein: CASSYWQVSTEAFF.